What follows are 8 T cell receptor beta chains derived from one specimen sequenced in a study of OX40 agonist ivuxolimab in advanced cancers. TCRdb's copy holds only in-frame clones and misses some; the assay was immunoSEQ multiplex PCR. The sample has tens of thousands of clones, roughly 92% seen once. Sample: CD4+ or CD8+ T cells sorted from blood, taken in a trial of the OX40 agonist ivuxolimab. The origin of the receptors is an adult with an advanced solid tumor such as melanoma, head and neck, liver or kidney cancer.

This chain connects TRBV2 to TRBJ2-3, with 7 bases lining up with TRBD2. The CDR3 is 15 amino acids. V gave up 1 base and J gave up 6 bases; unmatched junction bases: 7. CDR1 and CDR2 from the germline V gene are SNHLY and FYNNEI. This CDR3 reads CASSEGGGPGDTQYF. CDR3 coding DNA: TGTGCCAGCAGTGAAGGCGGGGGTCCGGGGGATACGCAGTATTTT.

This rearrangement joins TRBV6-1 to TRBJ2-7; 11 bases fit TRBD1. With 0 bases clipped from V and 2 bases from J, the junction kept 6 bases outside the gene matches. CDR3 length equals 17 residues. Germline V gene sequence: CDR1 MNHNS, CDR2 SASEGT. The CDR3 DNA sequence: TGTGCCAGCAGTGAAGCGAGGAGGACAGGGGGCCCCTACGAGCAGTACTTC. This codes for CASSEARRTGGPYEQYF.

The chain recombines TRBV19 with TRBJ1-1; the D gene is possibly TRBD1 (6 bases). The CDR3 spans 15 residues. Germline values: CDR1 LNHDA, CDR2 SQIVND (reference sequence). V was shortened by 3 bases and J by 4 bases, with 15 bases between the two germline ends. The CDR3 protein is CASSMTGGASTEAFF. CDR3 sequence (DNA): TGTGCCAGTAGTATGACAGGAGGCGCGAGCACTGAAGCTTTCTTT.

CDR3 loop: CASSLGTGGTDTQYF. CDR3 nucleotide sequence: TGTGCCAGCAGCTTAGGGACAGGGGGGACAGATACGCAGTATTTT. V gene TRBV11-3 combines with J gene TRBJ2-3; 10 bases map to TRBD1. Germline CDR1 SGHNT, CDR2 YENEEA. V gave up 1 base and J gave up 3 bases; unmatched junction bases: 1. The CDR3 sequence is 15 residues long.

This rearrangement joins TRBV7-9 to TRBJ1-1; tentatively, D is TRBD1 (5 bases). The germline V gene encodes CDR1 SEHNR and CDR2 FQNEAQ (reference sequence). V lost 0 bases and J lost 0, with 8 bases in between. The CDR3 is 15 amino acids. The CDR3 here is CASSLAVGVNTEAFF. In DNA form, the CDR3 reads TGTGCCAGCAGCTTAGCGGTGGGGGTGAACACTGAAGCTTTCTTT.

The rearrangement uses TRBV6-4 and TRBJ1-1; TRBD1 is a possible D gene (6 bases). Germline-derived CDR1 and CDR2 are MRHNA and SNTAGT. This CDR3 has 14 amino acids. V shed 2 bases and J shed 1 base, with 8 bases lying between them. In nucleotides, the CDR3 is TGTGCCAGCAGTGACGGACAGACGAACACTGAAGCTTTCTTT. This codes for CASSDGQTNTEAFF.

J is TRBJ2-7 and V is TRBV27; D assignment may be TRBD1 or TRBD2 (5 bases each). Germline V gene lookup returns CDR1 MNHEY and CDR2 SMNVEV (reference sequence). Trimming removed 5 bases at V and 0 bases at J, with 8 bases between. This CDR3 contains 13 residues. This CDR3 reads CASSMGPSYEQYF. CDR3 sequence (DNA): TGTGCCAGCAGTATGGGACCCTCCTACGAGCAGTACTTC.

The table lists this clone with a count of one. This rearrangement joins TRBV7-9 to TRBJ2-3; D is ambiguous. This CDR3 has 13 residues. Germline lookup yields CDR1 SEHNR and CDR2 FQNEAQ (reference sequence). Trimming stripped 5 bases from V and 4 bases from J, with 10 bases between. The CDR3: CASSETVPDTQYF. Written as DNA, the CDR3 is TGTGCCAGCAGCGAAACAGTCCCAGATACGCAGTATTTT.